The rows below give T cell receptor beta chains drawn from one sample of a study of blood T cell repertoires in COVID-19. The table came from immunoSEQ multiplex PCR; TCRdb's copy has only in-frame clones and leaves some out. This sample has 90,000 to 150,000 clones; 80% to 90% occur once, and the top ten carry about 27%. Sequencing was carried out using peripheral blood. The receptors shown here come from a man in his 70s with active or convalescent COVID-19. CDR3s include the opening cysteine and the closing phenylalanine or tryptophan. The order of the fields is V gene, CDR3 length, J gene, D gene, clone size, CDR3 DNA, CDR3 protein. A D gene is named only where the DNA matches it firmly. Clone sizes are given selectively: once, few, many, or a class where the clone is expanded.

V gene: TRBV10-3; CDR3 length: 13; J gene: TRBJ1-5; D gene: NA; clone size: NA; CDR3 DNA: TGTGCCATCAGTGAGGTGGGCGGGCAGCCCCAGCATTTT; CDR3 protein: CAISEVGGQPQHF
V gene: TRBV3-1/TRBV3-2; CDR3 length: 15; J gene: TRBJ1-6; D gene: NA; clone size: NA; CDR3 DNA: TGTGCCAGCAGCCAAGATCCGGCAGGATTTTCACCCCTCCACTTT; CDR3 protein: CASSQDPAGFSPLHF
V gene: TRBV28; CDR3 length: 15; J gene: TRBJ2-3; D gene: TRBD2; clone size: NA; CDR3 DNA: TGTGCCAGCAGTTTAGCGGGGGTGCAGGCAGATACGCAGTATTTT; CDR3 protein: CASSLAGVQADTQYF
V gene: TRBV4-1; CDR3 length: 18; J gene: TRBJ2-2; D gene: TRBD2; clone size: NA; CDR3 DNA: TGCGCCAGCAGCCCCTCCGGGACTAGCGGGAGAGACACCGGGGAGCTGTTTTTT; CDR3 protein: CASSPSGTSGRDTGELFF
V gene: TRBV28; CDR3 length: 12; J gene: TRBJ2-7; D gene: NA; clone size: few; CDR3 DNA: TGTGCCAGCAGTCCCTCGGGCTACGAGCAGTACTTC; CDR3 protein: CASSPSGYEQYF
V gene: TRBV28; CDR3 length: 14; J gene: TRBJ1-2; D gene: NA; clone size: NA; CDR3 DNA: TGTGCCAGCAGCCCACCTCTACAGGGTGGGGGCTACACCTTC; CDR3 protein: CASSPPLQGGGYTF
V gene: TRBV6-6; CDR3 length: 16; J gene: TRBJ1-6; D gene: NA; clone size: NA; CDR3 DNA: TGTGCCAGCAGCACCCTCCAGGGTCCATATAATTCACCCCTCCACTTT; CDR3 protein: CASSTLQGPYNSPLHF
V gene: TRBV24-1; CDR3 length: 14; J gene: TRBJ2-1; D gene: TRBD1; clone size: NA; CDR3 DNA: TGTGCCACCAGTAGACAGGGTCCCCTCAATGAGCAGTTCTTC; CDR3 protein: CATSRQGPLNEQFF
V gene: TRBV6-5; CDR3 length: 14; J gene: TRBJ2-7; D gene: TRBD1; clone size: NA; CDR3 DNA: TGTGCCAGCAGTCCAGGTCACAGGGGCTACGAGCAGTACTTC; CDR3 protein: CASSPGHRGYEQYF
V gene: TRBV3-1/TRBV3-2; CDR3 length: 14; J gene: TRBJ2-1; D gene: TRBD2; clone size: NA; CDR3 DNA: TGTGCCAGCAGGCCTAGCGGGAGGGGCCATGAGCAGTTCTTC; CDR3 protein: CASRPSGRGHEQFF
V gene: TRBV3-1/TRBV3-2; CDR3 length: 15; J gene: TRBJ2-6; D gene: TRBD1; clone size: NA; CDR3 DNA: TGTGCCAGCAGGATGGACAGGGGCTGGGCCAACGTCCTGACTTTC; CDR3 protein: CASRMDRGWANVLTF
V gene: TRBV5-1; CDR3 length: 15; J gene: TRBJ2-2; D gene: TRBD1; clone size: NA; CDR3 DNA: TGCGCCAGCAGCTTGAGGACAGGGGACACCGGGGAGCTGTTTTTT; CDR3 protein: CASSLRTGDTGELFF
V gene: TRBV27; CDR3 length: 15; J gene: TRBJ2-7; D gene: TRBD2; clone size: NA; CDR3 DNA: TGTGCCAGCAGCATATCTAGCGGGATATGGTACGAGCAGTACTTC; CDR3 protein: CASSISSGIWYEQYF
V gene: TRBV29-1; CDR3 length: 12; J gene: TRBJ1-5; D gene: TRBD1; clone size: NA; CDR3 DNA: TGCAGCGCCGGACAGGGCAATCAGCCCCAGCATTTT; CDR3 protein: CSAGQGNQPQHF
V gene: TRBV11-1; CDR3 length: 15; J gene: TRBJ2-7; D gene: TRBD1; clone size: NA; CDR3 DNA: TGTGCCAGCAGCCTGGGACAGGGGTGGACCTACGAGCAGTACTTC; CDR3 protein: CASSLGQGWTYEQYF
V gene: TRBV2; CDR3 length: 15; J gene: TRBJ2-2; D gene: TRBD1; clone size: NA; CDR3 DNA: TGTGCCAGCAGGGGGGCGGACAGGGACACCGGGGAGCTGTTTTTT; CDR3 protein: CASRGADRDTGELFF
V gene: TRBV28; CDR3 length: 13; J gene: TRBJ1-2; D gene: TRBD1; clone size: NA; CDR3 DNA: TGTGCCAGCAGCGTACAGGGGGCAGATGGCTACACCTTC; CDR3 protein: CASSVQGADGYTF
V gene: TRBV28; CDR3 length: 16; J gene: TRBJ2-2; D gene: TRBD2; clone size: NA; CDR3 DNA: TGTGCCAGCAGTTTTACCAGCGGGAGGGTAGGCGGGGAGCTGTTTTTT; CDR3 protein: CASSFTSGRVGGELFF
V gene: TRBV15; CDR3 length: 15; J gene: TRBJ2-5; D gene: TRBD2; clone size: NA; CDR3 DNA: TGTGCCACCAGCGAGGGACTAGCGGGGCAAGAGACCCAGTACTTC; CDR3 protein: CATSEGLAGQETQYF
V gene: TRBV11-3; CDR3 length: 15; J gene: TRBJ2-1; D gene: NA; clone size: NA; CDR3 DNA: TGTGCCAGCAGCTTGGGGGGGACACAGTACAATGAGCAGTTCTTC; CDR3 protein: CASSLGGTQYNEQFF
V gene: TRBV30; CDR3 length: 14; J gene: TRBJ2-7; D gene: TRBD1; clone size: NA; CDR3 DNA: TGTGCCTGGAGAGGGACAGGGGCCCCCTACGAGCAGTACTTC; CDR3 protein: CAWRGTGAPYEQYF
V gene: TRBV5-1; CDR3 length: 12; J gene: TRBJ1-2; D gene: NA; clone size: NA; CDR3 DNA: TGCGCCAGCAGCTTTGGACAGAATGGCTACACCTTC; CDR3 protein: CASSFGQNGYTF
V gene: TRBV11-3; CDR3 length: 15; J gene: TRBJ1-3; D gene: NA; clone size: NA; CDR3 DNA: TGTGCCAGCAGCCCAAAAAAAATCTCTGGAAACACCATATATTTT; CDR3 protein: CASSPKKISGNTIYF